The following is a TCR beta chain sequence with its context. What it binds is unknown. A junction end diverges from the germline sequence, so it may reflect a read error. Primers: 60 Vbeta forward and 13 Jbeta reverse. Only in-frame clones appear in the TCRdb table, and some are missing; sequencing was by immunoSEQ multiplex PCR. The data hold 150,000 to 200,000 clones, with over 60% observed a single time. The source of the sample is a study of cytomegalovirus exposure and HLA in healthy donors. Whole-study findings and limits: A later analysis showed HLA-associated TCR beta chains outstripping equally common others in clonal expansion.

The germline V gene encodes CDR1 SSHAT and CDR2 FNYEAQ (reference sequence). The CDR3 spans 14 residues. Sequenced: PBMCs. The receptor was derived from a woman between 40 and 55 years old in good health and CMV-seronegative. The chain links TRBV7-7 to TRBJ2-2, with a tentative D call TRBD2 (5 bases). The CDR3 protein is CASSLAPGAGELFF. The CDR3, as DNA: TGTGCTAGCAGCTTAGCCCCCGGGGCCGGGGAGCTGTTTTTT. The whole variable domain, filled in from reference TRBV7-7 and TRBJ2-2, reads GAGVSQSPRYKVTKRGQDVTLRCDPISSHATLYWYQQALGQGPEFLTYFNYEAQPDKSGLPSDRFSAERPEGSISTLTIQRTEQRDSAMYRCASSLAPGAGELFFGEGSRLTVL.